This T cell receptor beta chain came from a study of cytomegalovirus exposure and HLA in healthy donors. Broader study findings: Reportedly, diagnosis of cytomegalovirus status by the classifier showed high specificity and sensitivity. Several of the most significant clusters were apparently associated with common viral pathogens in a later analysis.

The V segment lost 8 bases and the J segment 7 bases; nucleotides outside the gene matches: 14. The germline V gene has CDR1 LNHDA and CDR2 SQIVND (reference sequence). This CDR3 is built from 16 residues. With 60 Vbeta and 13 Jbeta primers, the PCR was carried out. Study processing details: In a later analysis, approximately 80 million unique TCR beta chains included roughly 11 million shared by two or more donors. TCRdb's table, derived via immunoSEQ multiplex PCR, lists solely in-frame clones and lacks some. V, J and clone size are taken as reported in that table, and D and trimming were inferred from the DNA itself. This sample's clone table lists 200,000 to 250,000 clones. Concerning this clone itself: Its antigen is unknown.

This TCR was recovered from a girl aged 2-10 years in good health and CMV-seropositive. This chain links TRBV19 with TRBJ2-2; TRBD1 matches at 9 bases. The sequencing sample was made of PBMCs. The DNA of the CDR3 is TGTGCCAGTGGCCTTATTCTAGGACAGGGGATCGGGGAGCTGTTTTTT. It translates to CASGLILGQGIGELFF.